This entry describes one T cell receptor (beta chain). The germline V gene encodes CDR1 SGHNT and CDR2 YYREEE (reference sequence). The CDR3 loop spans 14 amino acids. V lost 3 bases and J 0 bases, leaving 9 bases between the germline ends. The data belong to a study of blood T cell repertoires in COVID-19. Study-wide background: There were acute and convalescent COVID-19 samples, and they came from the United States, Italy and Spain.

Method: immunoSEQ multiplex PCR; TCRdb's copy keeps in-frame clones and lacks some. The table includes about 280,000 clones, roughly 88% detected once. The sample consisted of peripheral blood. This clonotype was sampled from a woman in her sixties or seventies with acute or convalescent COVID-19. The chain joins TRBV5-4 to TRBJ1-1; D call uncertain. The CDR3 region has the DNA TGTGCCAGCAGCTCCGCCGGTTTGAACACTGAAGCTTTCTTT. Translated: CASSSAGLNTEAFF.